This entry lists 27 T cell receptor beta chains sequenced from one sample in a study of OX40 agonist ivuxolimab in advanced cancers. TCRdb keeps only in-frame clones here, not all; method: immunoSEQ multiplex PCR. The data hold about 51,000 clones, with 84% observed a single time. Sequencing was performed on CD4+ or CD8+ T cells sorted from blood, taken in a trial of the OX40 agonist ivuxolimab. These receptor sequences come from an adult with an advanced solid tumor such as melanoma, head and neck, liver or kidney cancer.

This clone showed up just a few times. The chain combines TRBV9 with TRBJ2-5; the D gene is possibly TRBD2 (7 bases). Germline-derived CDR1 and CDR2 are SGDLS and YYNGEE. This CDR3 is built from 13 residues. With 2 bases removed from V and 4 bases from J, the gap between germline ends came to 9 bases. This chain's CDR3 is CASSVGGRETQYF. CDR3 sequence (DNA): TGTGCCAGCAGCGTCGGGGGGCGAGAGACCCAGTACTTC.

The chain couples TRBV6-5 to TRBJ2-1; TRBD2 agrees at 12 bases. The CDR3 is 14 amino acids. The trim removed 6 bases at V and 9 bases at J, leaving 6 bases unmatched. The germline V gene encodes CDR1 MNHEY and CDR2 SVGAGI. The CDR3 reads CASSLAGGQTEQFF. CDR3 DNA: TGTGCCAGCAGCCTAGCGGGGGGGCAAACTGAGCAGTTCTTC.

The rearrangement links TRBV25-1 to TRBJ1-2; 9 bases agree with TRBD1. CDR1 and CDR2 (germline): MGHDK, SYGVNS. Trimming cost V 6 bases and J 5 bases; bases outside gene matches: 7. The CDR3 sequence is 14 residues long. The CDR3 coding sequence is TGTGCCAGCAGCACCGGGACAGGGCCTTATGGCTACACCTTC. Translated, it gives CASSTGTGPYGYTF.

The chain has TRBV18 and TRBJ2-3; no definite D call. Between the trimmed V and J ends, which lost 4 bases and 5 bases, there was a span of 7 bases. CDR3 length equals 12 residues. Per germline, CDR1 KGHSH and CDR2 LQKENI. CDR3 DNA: TGTGCCAGCTCACTCATAAGAGATACGCAGTATTTT. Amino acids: CASSLIRDTQYF.

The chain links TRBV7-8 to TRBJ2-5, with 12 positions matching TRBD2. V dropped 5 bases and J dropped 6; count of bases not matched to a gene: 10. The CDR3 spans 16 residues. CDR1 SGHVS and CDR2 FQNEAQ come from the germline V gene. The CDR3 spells CASSTRLAGAEKTQYF. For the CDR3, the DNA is TGTGCCAGCAGCACCAGACTAGCGGGGGCTGAGAAGACCCAGTACTTC.

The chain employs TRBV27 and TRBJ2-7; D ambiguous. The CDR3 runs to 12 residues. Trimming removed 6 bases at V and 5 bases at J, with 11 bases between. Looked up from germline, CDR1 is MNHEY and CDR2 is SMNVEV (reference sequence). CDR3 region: CASSLDGDEQYF. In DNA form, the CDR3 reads TGTGCCAGCAGCCTAGATGGGGACGAGCAGTACTTC.

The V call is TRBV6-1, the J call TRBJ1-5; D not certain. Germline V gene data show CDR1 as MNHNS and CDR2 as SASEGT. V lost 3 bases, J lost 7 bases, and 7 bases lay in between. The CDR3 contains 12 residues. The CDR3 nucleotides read TGTGCCAGCAGTGATAGTAGGCAGCCCCAGCATTTT. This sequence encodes CASSDSRQPQHF.

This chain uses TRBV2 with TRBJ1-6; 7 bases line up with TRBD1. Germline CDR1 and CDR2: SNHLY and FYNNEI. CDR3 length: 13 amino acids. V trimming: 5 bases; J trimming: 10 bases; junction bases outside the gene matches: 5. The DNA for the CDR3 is TGTGCCAGCAGTACAGGGGTGAACTCACCCCTCCACTTT. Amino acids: CASSTGVNSPLHF. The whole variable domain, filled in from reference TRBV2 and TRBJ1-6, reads EPEVTQTPSHQVTQMGQEVILRCVPISNHLYFYWYRQILGQKVEFLVSFYNNEISEKSEIFDDQFSVERPDGSNFTLKIRSTKLEDSAMYFCASSTGVNSPLHFGNGTRLTVT.

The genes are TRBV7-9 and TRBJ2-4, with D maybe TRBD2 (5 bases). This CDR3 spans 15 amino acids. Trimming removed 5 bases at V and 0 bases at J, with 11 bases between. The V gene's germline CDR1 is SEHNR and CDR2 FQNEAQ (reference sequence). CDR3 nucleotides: TGTGCCAGCAGCGTAAGGGAGCTAGCCAAAAACATTCAGTACTTC. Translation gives CASSVRELAKNIQYF.

DNA of the CDR3: TGCAGCGTCATGAAGGGCACAGATACGCAGTATTTT. This gives the protein CSVMKGTDTQYF. V is TRBV29-1 and J is TRBJ2-3; D ambiguous. V lost 6 bases and J lost 1, with 8 bases in between. Germline-derived CDR1 and CDR2 are SQVTM and ANQGSEA. The CDR3 has 12 amino acids.

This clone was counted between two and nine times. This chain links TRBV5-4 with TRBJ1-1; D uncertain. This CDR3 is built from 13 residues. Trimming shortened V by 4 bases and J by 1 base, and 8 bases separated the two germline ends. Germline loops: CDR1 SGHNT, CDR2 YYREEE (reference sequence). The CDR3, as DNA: TGTGCCAGCAGCCAAGGACCGAACACTGAAGCTTTCTTT. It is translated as CASSQGPNTEAFF.

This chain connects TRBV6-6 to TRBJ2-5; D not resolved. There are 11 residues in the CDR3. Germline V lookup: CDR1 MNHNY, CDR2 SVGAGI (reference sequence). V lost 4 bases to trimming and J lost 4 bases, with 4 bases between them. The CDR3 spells CASSLGETQYF. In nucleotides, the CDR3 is TGTGCCAGCAGTTTAGGAGAGACCCAGTACTTC.

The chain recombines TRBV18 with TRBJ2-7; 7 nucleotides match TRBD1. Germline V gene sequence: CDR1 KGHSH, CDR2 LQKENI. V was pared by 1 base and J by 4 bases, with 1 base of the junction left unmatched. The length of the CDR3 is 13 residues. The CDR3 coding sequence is TGTGCCAGCTCACCACGCAGGGGGTACGAGCAGTACTTC. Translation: CASSPRRGYEQYF.

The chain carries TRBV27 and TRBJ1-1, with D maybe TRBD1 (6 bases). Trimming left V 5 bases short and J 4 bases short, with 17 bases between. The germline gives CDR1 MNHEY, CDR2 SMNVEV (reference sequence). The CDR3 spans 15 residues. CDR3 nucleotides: TGTGCCAGCAGTGCCCTACAGGGATCAAGCACTGAAGCTTTCTTT. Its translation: CASSALQGSSTEAFF.

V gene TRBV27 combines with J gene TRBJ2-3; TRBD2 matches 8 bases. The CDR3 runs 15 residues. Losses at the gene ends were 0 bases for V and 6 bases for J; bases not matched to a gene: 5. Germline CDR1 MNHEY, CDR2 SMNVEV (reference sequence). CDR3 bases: TGTGCCAGCAGTTTATCGAGCGGGGGAAGGGATACGCAGTATTTT. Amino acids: CASSLSSGGRDTQYF.

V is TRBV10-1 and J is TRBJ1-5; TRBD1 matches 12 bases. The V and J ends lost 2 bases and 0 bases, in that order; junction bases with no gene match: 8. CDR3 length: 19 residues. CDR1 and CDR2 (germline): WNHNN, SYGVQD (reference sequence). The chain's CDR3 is CASSEKGGQGARSNQPQHF. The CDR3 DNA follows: TGCGCCAGCAGTGAGAAGGGGGGACAGGGGGCGCGTAGCAATCAGCCCCAGCATTTT.

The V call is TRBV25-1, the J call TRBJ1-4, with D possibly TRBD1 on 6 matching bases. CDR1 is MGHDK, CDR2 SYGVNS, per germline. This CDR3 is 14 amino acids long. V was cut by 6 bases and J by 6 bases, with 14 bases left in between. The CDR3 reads CASSASGADEKLFF. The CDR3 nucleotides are TGTGCCAGCAGCGCCTCAGGGGCAGATGAAAAACTGTTTTTT.

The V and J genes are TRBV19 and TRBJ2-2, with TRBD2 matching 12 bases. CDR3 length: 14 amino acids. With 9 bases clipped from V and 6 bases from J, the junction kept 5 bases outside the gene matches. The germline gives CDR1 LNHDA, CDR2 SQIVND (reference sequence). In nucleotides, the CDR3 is TGTGCCAGCGCGACTAGCGGGGGATCCGGGGAGCTGTTTTTT. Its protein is CASATSGGSGELFF.

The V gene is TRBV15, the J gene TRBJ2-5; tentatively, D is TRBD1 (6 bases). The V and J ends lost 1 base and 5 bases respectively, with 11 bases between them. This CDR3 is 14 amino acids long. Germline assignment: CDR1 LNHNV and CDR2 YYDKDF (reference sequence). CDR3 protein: CATSRAGQGETQYF. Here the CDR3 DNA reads TGTGCCACCAGCAGAGCGGGGCAGGGGGAGACCCAGTACTTC.

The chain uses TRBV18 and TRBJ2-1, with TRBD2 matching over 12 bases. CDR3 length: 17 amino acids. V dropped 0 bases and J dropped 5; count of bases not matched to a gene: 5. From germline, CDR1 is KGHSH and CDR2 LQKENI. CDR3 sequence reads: CASSPPGLAGGNNEQFF. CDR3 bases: TGTGCCAGCTCACCACCTGGGCTAGCGGGGGGGAACAATGAGCAGTTCTTC.

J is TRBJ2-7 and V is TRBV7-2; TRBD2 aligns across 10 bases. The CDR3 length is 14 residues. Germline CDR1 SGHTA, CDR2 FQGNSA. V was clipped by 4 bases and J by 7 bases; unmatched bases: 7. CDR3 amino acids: CASSSSSGGREQYF. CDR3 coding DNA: TGTGCCAGCAGCTCCTCTAGCGGGGGAAGGGAGCAGTACTTC.

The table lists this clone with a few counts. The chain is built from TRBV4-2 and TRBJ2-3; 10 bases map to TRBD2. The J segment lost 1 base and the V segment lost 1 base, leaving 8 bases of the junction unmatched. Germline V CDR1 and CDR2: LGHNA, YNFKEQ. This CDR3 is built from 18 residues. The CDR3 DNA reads TGTGCCAGCAGCCAAGTTTTATCTAGCGGGGGTGGCACAGATACGCAGTATTTT. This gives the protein CASSQVLSSGGGTDTQYF.

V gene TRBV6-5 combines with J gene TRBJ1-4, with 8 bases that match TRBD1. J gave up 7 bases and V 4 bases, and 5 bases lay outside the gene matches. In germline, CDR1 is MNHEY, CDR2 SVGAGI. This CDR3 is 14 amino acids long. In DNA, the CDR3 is TGTGCCAGCAGTTTCCAGGGGGCTGGTGAAAAACTGTTTTTT. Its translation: CASSFQGAGEKLFF.

The CDR3, as DNA: TGTGCCAGCAGCTTGGGTAGCGGGGGAGTTAGCTCCTACAATGAGCAGTTCTTC. As protein: CASSLGSGGVSSYNEQFF. The chain employs TRBV7-3 and TRBJ2-1; 9 bases are shared with TRBD2. The CDR3 loop spans 18 amino acids. The junction had 9 bases not matched to a gene; V was cut back by 3 bases and J by 0 bases. From germline, CDR1 is SGHTA and CDR2 FQGTGA.

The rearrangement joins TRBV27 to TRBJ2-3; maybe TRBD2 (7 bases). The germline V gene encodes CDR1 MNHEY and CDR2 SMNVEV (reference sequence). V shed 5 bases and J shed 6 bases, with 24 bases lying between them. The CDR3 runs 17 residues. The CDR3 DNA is TGTGCCAGCAGTCCCTGGATTCCGGGGGGCCGTCGTGATACGCAGTATTTT. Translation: CASSPWIPGGRRDTQYF.

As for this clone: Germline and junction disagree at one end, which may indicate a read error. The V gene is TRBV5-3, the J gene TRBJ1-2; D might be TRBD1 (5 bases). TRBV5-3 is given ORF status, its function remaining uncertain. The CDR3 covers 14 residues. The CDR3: CASSLSQGWDGYTF. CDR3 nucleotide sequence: TGTGCCAGCAGCTTGTCTCAGGGATGGGATGGCTACACCTTC.

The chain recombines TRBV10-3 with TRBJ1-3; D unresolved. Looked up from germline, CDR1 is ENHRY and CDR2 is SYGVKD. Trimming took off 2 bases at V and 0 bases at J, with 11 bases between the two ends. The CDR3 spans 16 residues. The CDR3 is CAISEILSHSGNTIYF. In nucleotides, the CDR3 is TGTGCCATCAGTGAGATCCTCTCCCACTCTGGAAACACCATATATTTT.